The rows below give T cell receptor beta chains drawn from one sample of a study of OX40 agonist ivuxolimab in advanced cancers. TCRdb keeps only in-frame clones here, not all; method: immunoSEQ multiplex PCR. This table holds tens of thousands of clones, about 90% found once. The starting material was CD4+ or CD8+ T cells sorted from blood, obtained in a trial of the OX40 agonist ivuxolimab. These receptors were obtained from an adult with an advanced solid tumor such as melanoma, head and neck, liver or kidney cancer. Each CDR3 is given with its conserved first and last residue. A D gene is named only where the DNA matches it firmly. Not every row has a clone size; where given, it reads once, few, many or a size class.

cdr3_nt: TGTGCCAGCAGCCCCGGGGGGGGGACGAACACCGGGGAGCTGTTTTTT
cdr3_aa: CASSPGGGTNTGELFF
j_call: TRBJ2-2
d_call: TRBD2
v_call: TRBV7-9
clone_size: NA

cdr3_nt: TGTGCCAGCAGCTACTCCGCGGAATACAATGAGCAGTTCTTC
cdr3_aa: CASSYSAEYNEQFF
j_call: TRBJ2-1
d_call: NA
v_call: TRBV6-5
clone_size: NA

cdr3_nt: TGTGCCAGCAGTTTATTCCCCGCCGGGACAGGGGGGGGCACAGATACGCAGTATTTT
cdr3_aa: CASSLFPAGTGGGTDTQYF
j_call: TRBJ2-3
d_call: TRBD1
v_call: TRBV27
clone_size: NA

cdr3_nt: TGTGCCAGCAGTCTAGCGGGGGGCACAGATACGCAGTATTTT
cdr3_aa: CASSLAGGTDTQYF
j_call: TRBJ2-3
d_call: TRBD2
v_call: TRBV27
clone_size: NA

cdr3_nt: TGTGCCAGCAGTGAACCGGCGGTTACCCCCTGGACAGATACGCAGTATTTT
cdr3_aa: CASSEPAVTPWTDTQYF
j_call: TRBJ2-3
d_call: NA
v_call: TRBV2
clone_size: NA

cdr3_nt: TGTGCCAGCAGTGAAGAGCCCCGCAGGGAGGGGGGCAATGAGCAGTTCTTC
cdr3_aa: CASSEEPRREGGNEQFF
j_call: TRBJ2-1
d_call: NA
v_call: TRBV6-1
clone_size: NA

cdr3_nt: TGTGCCAGCAGTGACCATTACCGGGACGGGTCCTACGAGCAGTACTTC
cdr3_aa: CASSDHYRDGSYEQYF
j_call: TRBJ2-7
d_call: NA
v_call: TRBV6-1
clone_size: once

cdr3_nt: TGTGCCAGCAGGGGCACGAGGGGTACGCAGTATTTT
cdr3_aa: CASRGTRGTQYF
j_call: TRBJ2-3
d_call: NA
v_call: TRBV12-1
clone_size: NA

cdr3_nt: TGTGCCAGCAGGAGTGGGGGTGGTGAAAAACTGTTTTTT
cdr3_aa: CASRSGGGEKLFF
j_call: TRBJ1-4
d_call: NA
v_call: TRBV2
clone_size: NA

cdr3_nt: TGTGCCAGCAGCTTTGGCAACCCCTACGAGCAGTACTTC
cdr3_aa: CASSFGNPYEQYF
j_call: TRBJ2-7
d_call: NA
v_call: TRBV7-9
clone_size: NA

cdr3_nt: TGCGCCAGCAGCTTGGTTCCTGCAACTAATGAAAAACTGTTTTTT
cdr3_aa: CASSLVPATNEKLFF
j_call: TRBJ1-4
d_call: NA
v_call: TRBV5-1
clone_size: NA

cdr3_nt: TGTGCTAGTGCCACTGCGGGGGAAAAACTGTTTTTT
cdr3_aa: CASATAGEKLFF
j_call: TRBJ1-4
d_call: NA
v_call: TRBV12-5
clone_size: NA

cdr3_nt: TGTGCCAGCAGTGACCCCTCGGGGGCTCCCGAGCAGTACTTC
cdr3_aa: CASSDPSGAPEQYF
j_call: TRBJ2-7
d_call: NA
v_call: TRBV6-4
clone_size: NA

cdr3_nt: TGTGCCAGCAGTGCACCACAGGGTCCCAGGAGCTCCTACGAGCAGTACTTC
cdr3_aa: CASSAPQGPRSSYEQYF
j_call: TRBJ2-7
d_call: NA
v_call: TRBV6-1
clone_size: NA

cdr3_nt: TGTGCCAGCAGCTTAGAAGCACCGGGGGTGGTGGCCCGGGAGCAGTTCTTC
cdr3_aa: CASSLEAPGVVAREQFF
j_call: TRBJ2-1
d_call: NA
v_call: TRBV7-8
clone_size: NA

cdr3_nt: TGCGCCAGCAGCCAAAACTCCGGGACCGCGAGCTCCTACGAGCAGTACTTC
cdr3_aa: CASSQNSGTASSYEQYF
j_call: TRBJ2-7
d_call: NA
v_call: TRBV5-1
clone_size: once

cdr3_nt: TGTGCCAGCAACTCTTTTGGGGGCTTGGATAATTCACCCCTCCACTTT
cdr3_aa: CASNSFGGLDNSPLHF
j_call: TRBJ1-6
d_call: NA
v_call: TRBV5-4
clone_size: NA

cdr3_nt: TGTGCCAGCGATACCGGGACTAGCGGGGGGGGACTCTACAATGAGCAGTTCTTC
cdr3_aa: CASDTGTSGGGLYNEQFF
j_call: TRBJ2-1
d_call: TRBD2
v_call: TRBV27
clone_size: NA

cdr3_nt: TGCAGCGTTGATACCAGGGGAACTGAAGCTTTCTTT
cdr3_aa: CSVDTRGTEAFF
j_call: TRBJ1-1
d_call: NA
v_call: TRBV29-1
clone_size: few

cdr3_nt: TGTGCCACCCGCCGGGGAGAGCGTGACATCAATGAGCAGTTCTTC
cdr3_aa: CATRRGERDINEQFF
j_call: TRBJ2-1
d_call: NA
v_call: TRBV5-6
clone_size: NA

cdr3_nt: TGTGCCAGCAGTTTCGGGCAGGGCTGGGTCGGGGAGCTGTTTTTT
cdr3_aa: CASSFGQGWVGELFF
j_call: TRBJ2-2
d_call: NA
v_call: TRBV27
clone_size: NA

cdr3_nt: TGTGCCAGCACCCCCGTGGGGAGCGGGGGGCAAGAGACCCAGTACTTC
cdr3_aa: CASTPVGSGGQETQYF
j_call: TRBJ2-5
d_call: TRBD2
v_call: TRBV5-4
clone_size: once

cdr3_nt: TGCGCCAGCAGCTTGGGACAGCCCACTGGCTATGGCTACACCTTC
cdr3_aa: CASSLGQPTGYGYTF
j_call: TRBJ1-2
d_call: NA
v_call: TRBV5-1
clone_size: NA

cdr3_nt: TGCGCCAGCAGCCTAGACACGACAGCGAACACTGAAGCTTTCTTT
cdr3_aa: CASSLDTTANTEAFF
j_call: TRBJ1-1
d_call: NA
v_call: TRBV5-1
clone_size: NA

cdr3_nt: TGCGCCAGCAGCCAAGTTCAGGGAACGTATGGCTACACCTTC
cdr3_aa: CASSQVQGTYGYTF
j_call: TRBJ1-2
d_call: NA
v_call: TRBV4-1
clone_size: NA

cdr3_nt: TGTGCCAGCAGCGGGATCCCAGGCTACACCTTC
cdr3_aa: CASSGIPGYTF
j_call: TRBJ1-2
d_call: NA
v_call: TRBV9
clone_size: NA

cdr3_nt: TGTGCCTGGAACCCGGGACAGGGGGCGAGCGGCTACACCTTC
cdr3_aa: CAWNPGQGASGYTF
j_call: TRBJ1-2
d_call: TRBD1
v_call: TRBV30
clone_size: NA

cdr3_nt: TGTGCCAGCAGTTCACCCTATAGCTCCTACGAGCAGTACTTC
cdr3_aa: CASSSPYSSYEQYF
j_call: TRBJ2-7
d_call: NA
v_call: TRBV27
clone_size: NA

cdr3_nt: TGTGCCAGCAGCTCCGAGCGGGGGAGCCAAGAGACCCAGTACTTC
cdr3_aa: CASSSERGSQETQYF
j_call: TRBJ2-5
d_call: TRBD2
v_call: TRBV7-9
clone_size: NA

cdr3_nt: TGCGCCAGCAGCCAAGATTTGAGGGGGATACTTGGTACGCAGTATTTT
cdr3_aa: CASSQDLRGILGTQYF
j_call: TRBJ2-3
d_call: NA
v_call: TRBV4-3
clone_size: NA

cdr3_nt: TGTGCCAGCAGCATCTTTAGCGGGGGCGCCACAGATACGCAGTATTTT
cdr3_aa: CASSIFSGGATDTQYF
j_call: TRBJ2-3
d_call: TRBD2
v_call: TRBV9
clone_size: NA

cdr3_nt: TGTGCTAGCAGCTTAAGCGGGGGGGCCGTCACCGGGGAGCTGTTTTTT
cdr3_aa: CASSLSGGAVTGELFF
j_call: TRBJ2-2
d_call: TRBD2
v_call: TRBV7-7
clone_size: NA

cdr3_nt: TGTGCCAGCAGCACCGGGGTACGTCAGCCCCAGCATTTT
cdr3_aa: CASSTGVRQPQHF
j_call: TRBJ1-5
d_call: NA
v_call: TRBV7-9
clone_size: NA

cdr3_nt: TGTGCCAGCAGCGCGGGGACCGCCCAATCCTACGAGCAGTACTTC
cdr3_aa: CASSAGTAQSYEQYF
j_call: TRBJ2-7
d_call: NA
v_call: TRBV9
clone_size: NA

cdr3_nt: TGTGCCAGCAGCCAAGGGGTCCTCGCCTACGAGCAGTACTTC
cdr3_aa: CASSQGVLAYEQYF
j_call: TRBJ2-7
d_call: NA
v_call: TRBV14
clone_size: NA

cdr3_nt: TGTGCCAGCAAAGGGGACCAAGAGACCCAGTACTTC
cdr3_aa: CASKGDQETQYF
j_call: TRBJ2-5
d_call: NA
v_call: TRBV9
clone_size: NA

cdr3_nt: TGTGCCAGCAGCCAGGGTGCGACAGGGCTCTTCGGGGAGCTGTTTTTT
cdr3_aa: CASSQGATGLFGELFF
j_call: TRBJ2-2
d_call: TRBD1
v_call: TRBV14
clone_size: NA

cdr3_nt: TGTGCCAGCAGTTTCCCGACAGGGGCCTCTGGAAACACCATATATTTT
cdr3_aa: CASSFPTGASGNTIYF
j_call: TRBJ1-3
d_call: TRBD1
v_call: TRBV6-6
clone_size: NA

cdr3_nt: TGTGCCTGGAGTGCGGGACAGGGCGGTTCACCCCTCCACTTT
cdr3_aa: CAWSAGQGGSPLHF
j_call: TRBJ1-6
d_call: TRBD1
v_call: TRBV30
clone_size: NA

cdr3_nt: TGTGCCAGCTCACCCGGGACCCTTCCGAGTCAGCCCCAGCATTTT
cdr3_aa: CASSPGTLPSQPQHF
j_call: TRBJ1-5
d_call: NA
v_call: TRBV18
clone_size: NA

cdr3_nt: TGCGCCAGCAGCTCCAAGGGACTAGCGGGGGGGCTGTACAATGAGCAGTTCTTC
cdr3_aa: CASSSKGLAGGLYNEQFF
j_call: TRBJ2-1
d_call: TRBD2
v_call: TRBV5-1
clone_size: NA

cdr3_nt: TGTGCCAGCAGTTTAATGTTCGGGGGTAGAGGGGGCTACACCTTC
cdr3_aa: CASSLMFGGRGGYTF
j_call: TRBJ1-2
d_call: NA
v_call: TRBV27
clone_size: NA